This T cell receptor beta chain was retrieved from a study of T cell responses to AZD1222 COVID-19 vaccine. This clone was detected a few times. Sequencing was performed with immunoSEQ multiplex PCR; in TCRdb, only in-frame clones are kept and a portion is missing. The sample shows about 150,000 clones, 80% to 95% of them seen only once. Germline CDR1 and CDR2: SGHRS and YFSETQ. V dropped 6 bases and J dropped 5; count of bases not matched to a gene: 10. The CDR3 is 15 residues long. The sequence came from an adult who received the AZD1222 COVID-19 vaccine. The source material was peripheral blood, sampled 28 days after the second AZD1222 dose. The chain employs TRBV5-1 and TRBJ1-1; 10 bases agree with TRBD1. For the CDR3, the DNA is TGCGCCAGCAACCCGAGACAGGGGGCGGGAACTGAAGCTTTCTTT. Protein sequence: CASNPRQGAGTEAFF.